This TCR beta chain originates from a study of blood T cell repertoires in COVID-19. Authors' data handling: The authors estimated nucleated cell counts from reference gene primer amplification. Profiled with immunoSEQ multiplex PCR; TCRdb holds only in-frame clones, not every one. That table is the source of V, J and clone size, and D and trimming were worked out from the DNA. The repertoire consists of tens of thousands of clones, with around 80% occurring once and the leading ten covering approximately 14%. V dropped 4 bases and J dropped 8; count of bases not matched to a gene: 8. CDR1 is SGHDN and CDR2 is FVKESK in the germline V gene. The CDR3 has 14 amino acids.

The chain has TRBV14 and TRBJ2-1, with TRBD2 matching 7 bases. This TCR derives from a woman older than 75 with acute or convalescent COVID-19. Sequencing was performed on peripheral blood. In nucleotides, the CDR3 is TGTGCCAGCAGCCCTTTCCTAGCGGCGGATGAGCAGTTCTTC. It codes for CASSPFLAADEQFF.